This T cell receptor beta chain emerged from a study of T cell clonality in common variable immunodeficiency. Points on this clone: Its cognate antigen is unknown. The read ends 3 residues shy of where the CDR3 ends; the end is completed using the germline J gene.

The CDR3 spans 14 residues. Trimming removed 4 bases from V and 2 bases from J, with 10 bases in between. Germline lookup yields CDR1 SEHNR and CDR2 FQNEAQ (reference sequence). CVID subjects were neither ill nor on immunomodulatory or immunosuppressive medication at sampling. Profiling relied on immunoSEQ multiplex PCR, and the TCRdb table lists in-frame clones only, not all of them. The table records about 19,000 clones without singletons, the ten largest covering 5.5% to 8.5%. Study-level points and caveats: What drives increased CVID clonality needs T cell subpopulation sequencing. CVID subjects showed higher TCRbeta clonality than healthy controls. Fewer deletions and N-nucleotide insertions were reportedly seen in common variable immunodeficiency TCR beta sequences.

The clonotype was recovered from a human donor with common variable immunodeficiency. The chain combines TRBV7-9 with TRBJ2-3; tentatively, D is TRBD1 (5 bases). The specimen was peripheral blood mononuclear cells. The CDR3 bases that were read are TGTGCCAGCAGCTCCGGACATAACACAGATACG. Encoded protein: CASSSGHNTDT. The whole CDR3 region reads CASSSGHNTDTQYF.